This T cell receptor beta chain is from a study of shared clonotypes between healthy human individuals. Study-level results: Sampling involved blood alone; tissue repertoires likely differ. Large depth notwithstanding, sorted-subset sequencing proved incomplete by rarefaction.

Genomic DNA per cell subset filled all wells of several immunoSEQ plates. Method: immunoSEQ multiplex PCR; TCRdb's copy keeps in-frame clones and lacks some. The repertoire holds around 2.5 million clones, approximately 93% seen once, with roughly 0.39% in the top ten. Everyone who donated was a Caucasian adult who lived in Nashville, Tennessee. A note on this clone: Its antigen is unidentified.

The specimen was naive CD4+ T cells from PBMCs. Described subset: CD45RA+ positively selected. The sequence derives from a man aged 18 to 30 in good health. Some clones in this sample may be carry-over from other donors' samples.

The DNA of the CDR3 is TGTGCCAGTAGTATTCCCTCGACGGCGGGGAACACCATATATTTT. Translated: CASSIPSTAGNTIYF. This chain joins TRBV19 and TRBJ1-3; D unclear. V lost 3 bases, J lost 7 bases, and 16 bases lay in between. CDR1 and CDR2 (germline): LNHDA, SQIVND (reference sequence). The CDR3 length is 15 residues.